This is a list of T cell receptor beta chains from one sample in a study of T cell responses to AZD1222 COVID-19 vaccine. This table comes from immunoSEQ multiplex PCR, and its TCRdb copy is limited to in-frame clones, with some not included. The repertoire has some 100,000 clones, around 90% of them found once; the top ten carry under 2%. The sequencing here drew on peripheral blood, taken on day 0 of AZD1222 vaccination. These receptor sequences come from an adult in good health. Both conserved end residues are part of each CDR3. The D gene is left open where the match is weak. For some rows the clone size is stated as once, few or many, or as a class when expanded; others skip it.

abundance	d_gene	v_gene	j_gene	CDR3aa	CDR3nt
-	TRBD1	TRBV10-3	TRBJ1-2	CAISGPEDRGLGYTF	TGTGCCATCAGTGGACCGGAGGACAGGGGGCTGGGCTACACCTTC
-	-	TRBV29-1	TRBJ2-7	CSVGRSGTSYEQYF	TGCAGCGTTGGCCGTAGCGGTACCTCCTACGAGCAGTACTTC
-	-	TRBV15	TRBJ2-7	CATSRVGVGRYEQYF	TGTGCCACCAGCAGAGTTGGAGTTGGTCGGTACGAGCAGTACTTC
-	-	TRBV27	TRBJ2-7	CASSRGSYEQYF	TGTGCCAGCAGCCGGGGCAGTTACGAGCAGTACTTC
-	-	TRBV4-2	TRBJ1-3	CASSQEELSSGNTIYF	TGTGCCAGCAGCCAAGAGGAGCTGAGCTCTGGAAACACCATATATTTT
-	-	TRBV14	TRBJ2-7	CASPRGEPYEQYF	TGTGCCAGTCCCCGAGGGGAACCCTACGAGCAGTACTTC
few	-	TRBV11-2	TRBJ1-5	CASSLGGDQPQHF	TGTGCCAGCAGCTTAGGGGGGGATCAGCCCCAGCATTTT
-	-	TRBV27	TRBJ2-7	CASSDGGPYEQYF	TGTGCCAGCAGCGACGGAGGACCCTACGAGCAGTACTTC
-	-	TRBV9	TRBJ1-4	CASSVAGATNEKLFF	TGTGCCAGCAGCGTAGCGGGGGCTACTAATGAAAAACTGTTTTTT
once	-	TRBV3-1/TRBV3-2	TRBJ2-1	CASSTRDFHNEQFF	TGTGCCAGCAGCACGCGGGACTTTCACAATGAGCAGTTCTTC
-	TRBD1	TRBV6-4	TRBJ1-1	CASRVDRGRTEAFF	TGTGCCAGCAGGGTTGACAGGGGTAGGACTGAAGCTTTCTTT
once	-	TRBV7-2	TRBJ2-1	CASSAPLARDEQFF	TGTGCCAGCAGCGCGCCGCTAGCGCGAGACGAGCAGTTCTTC
-	-	TRBV13	TRBJ2-7	CASRTVGSYEQYF	TGTGCCAGCAGAACAGTGGGGAGCTACGAGCAGTACTTC
-	-	TRBV27	TRBJ1-6	CASSLAARVNSPLHF	TGTGCCAGCAGTTTAGCGGCCAGGGTAAATTCACCCCTCCACTTT
once	-	TRBV28	TRBJ1-2	CASSYVTAGDGYTF	TGTGCCAGCAGCTACGTCACCGCCGGTGATGGCTACACCTTC
once	TRBD1	TRBV29-1	TRBJ1-3	CSVGQGGNTIYF	TGCAGCGTTGGACAGGGGGGAAACACCATATATTTT
-	-	TRBV15	TRBJ1-1	CATSAGSTNTEAFF	TGTGCCACCAGCGCCGGGTCGACGAACACTGAAGCTTTCTTT
-	-	TRBV28	TRBJ1-5	CASRLSDLPQHF	TGTGCCAGCAGACTGAGCGATCTGCCCCAGCATTTT
-	-	TRBV9	TRBJ2-5	CASSRAGFAQETQYF	TGTGCCAGCAGCCGGGCGGGGTTTGCCCAAGAGACCCAGTACTTC
-	-	TRBV30	TRBJ2-7	CAFRRLGSYEQYF	TGTGCCTTTCGACGCCTTGGATCCTACGAGCAGTACTTC
-	TRBD2	TRBV7-2	TRBJ2-2	CASSPRTSGFGELFF	TGTGCCAGCAGTCCCCGGACTAGCGGGTTCGGGGAGCTGTTTTTT
-	TRBD2	TRBV7-3	TRBJ2-1	CASSLMGSGRTTPYNEQFF	TGTGCCAGCAGCTTAATGGGTAGCGGGAGGACTACTCCCTACAATGAGCAGTTCTTC
-	TRBD2	TRBV6-1	TRBJ2-3	CASSEWSSGSTDTQYF	TGTGCCAGCAGTGAGTGGAGTAGCGGGAGCACAGATACGCAGTATTTT
-	TRBD1	TRBV6-6	TRBJ1-1	CASRGEDRGITEAFF	TGTGCCAGCAGGGGGGAGGACAGGGGGATCACTGAAGCTTTCTTT
few	-	TRBV7-9	TRBJ1-5	CASSLEGTPNQPQHF	TGTGCCAGCAGCTTAGAAGGGACACCTAATCAGCCCCAGCATTTT
-	TRBD1	TRBV3-1/TRBV3-2	TRBJ1-1	CASSPGQGLMEAFF	TGTGCCAGCAGCCCGGGACAGGGCCTAATGGAAGCTTTCTTT
-	-	TRBV28	TRBJ1-2	CASRVQVNYGYTF	TGTGCCAGCAGGGTACAAGTTAACTATGGCTACACCTTC
-	-	TRBV9	TRBJ2-3	CASSGPTDTQYF	TGTGCCAGCAGCGGGCCCACAGATACGCAGTATTTT
-	-	TRBV6-5	TRBJ1-1	CASTRRSENTEAFF	TGTGCCAGCACTAGGAGGTCCGAGAACACTGAAGCTTTCTTT
-	-	TRBV5-4	TRBJ1-3	CASSLGGGYSGNTIYF	TGTGCCAGCAGCTTGGGAGGGGGGTACTCTGGAAACACCATATATTTT
-	-	TRBV30	TRBJ1-4	CAWRDLGGLFF	TGTGCCTGGAGGGACCTCGGGGGACTGTTTTTT
once	-	TRBV19	TRBJ2-2	CASSINRNTGELFF	TGTGCCAGTAGTATTAACAGAAACACCGGGGAGCTGTTTTTT
-	-	TRBV24-1	TRBJ2-3	CATSDLGTSTDTQYF	TGTGCCACCAGTGATTTGGGGACTAGCACAGATACGCAGTATTTT
-	TRBD1	TRBV28	TRBJ1-4	CASSSGNIGQGGEKLFF	TGTGCCAGCAGTTCCGGAAACATCGGACAGGGCGGGGAAAAACTGTTTTTT
-	-	TRBV18	TRBJ2-4	CASSPALGRGIQYF	TGTGCCAGCTCACCAGCTCTGGGGAGAGGCATTCAGTACTTC
-	TRBD1	TRBV15	TRBJ2-7	CATSRTGGTYEQYF	TGTGCCACCAGCCGGACAGGGGGAACCTACGAGCAGTACTTC
-	-	TRBV7-2	TRBJ2-7	CASSPRYEQYF	TGTGCCAGCAGCCCGAGATACGAGCAGTACTTC
-	-	TRBV28	TRBJ1-4	CASSLVTTNEKLFF	TGTGCCAGCAGTTTGGTAACGACTAATGAAAAACTGTTTTTT
few	-	TRBV28	TRBJ1-2	CASSFQYRLGYTF	TGTGCCAGCAGTTTCCAATACAGACTCGGCTACACCTTC
-	TRBD2	TRBV11-2	TRBJ2-1	CASSLGPSREGYEQFF	TGTGCCAGCAGCTTAGGCCCTAGCCGGGAGGGTTATGAGCAGTTCTTC
-	-	TRBV20-1	TRBJ2-5	CSASAPFVAETQYF	TGCAGTGCTAGTGCCCCCTTTGTGGCGGAGACCCAGTACTTC
-	TRBD1	TRBV5-8	TRBJ1-2	CASSLPQGRYGYTF	TGTGCCAGCAGCCTACCACAGGGGAGGTATGGCTACACCTTC
-	-	TRBV4-2	TRBJ2-1	CASSQDGLEGPSYNEQFF	TGTGCCAGCAGCCAAGATGGTTTAGAAGGGCCCTCCTACAATGAGCAGTTCTTC
-	-	TRBV4-2	TRBJ2-3	CASSQESSSSTDTQYF	TGTGCCAGCAGCCAAGAGAGTAGCAGTAGCACAGATACGCAGTATTTT
-	TRBD2	TRBV11-3	TRBJ2-1	CASSWTSGALVNEQFF	TGTGCCAGCAGCTGGACTAGCGGAGCCCTTGTCAATGAGCAGTTCTTC
-	-	TRBV30	TRBJ1-3	CAWSVLLGPRSGNTIYF	TGTGCCTGGAGTGTACTCTTAGGGCCACGCTCTGGAAACACCATATATTTT
-	TRBD1	TRBV4-2	TRBJ1-6	CASSQGQGANSPLHF	TGTGCCAGCAGCCAAGGACAGGGGGCAAATTCACCCCTCCACTTT
-	TRBD1	TRBV29-1	TRBJ2-7	CSAVTGIEQYF	TGCAGCGCCGTGACAGGGATTGAGCAGTACTTC
-	-	TRBV7-9	TRBJ1-1	CASSLRATQDTEAFF	TGTGCCAGCAGCTTACGAGCTACTCAAGACACTGAAGCTTTCTTT
-	TRBD1	TRBV7-6	TRBJ1-4	CASSLAGQGLFNEKLFF	TGTGCCAGCAGCTTAGCGGGACAGGGCCTCTTTAATGAAAAACTGTTTTTT
-	-	TRBV27	TRBJ2-7	CASSLAGGSHPYEQYF	TGTGCCAGCAGTTTAGCAGGAGGGTCCCATCCCTACGAGCAGTACTTC
-	TRBD1	TRBV15	TRBJ1-2	CATSREGDRGNGYTF	TGTGCCACCAGCAGAGAGGGGGACAGGGGAAATGGCTACACCTTC
-	-	TRBV12-5	TRBJ2-1	CASGLRPSTYNEQFF	TGTGCTAGTGGTTTGCGCCCCTCGACCTACAATGAGCAGTTCTTC
-	-	TRBV28	TRBJ1-4	CASRVARRAYGEKLFF	TGTGCCAGCAGGGTAGCAAGGAGGGCATACGGTGAAAAACTGTTTTTT